This T cell receptor (beta chain) comes out of a study of blood T cell repertoires in COVID-19 (dated by TCRdb to 2018 to 2020). About the full investigation: The collaborator samples originated in the United States, Italy and Spain and spanned the acute and convalescent phases of COVID-19. Samples were obtained from the ongoing ImmuneRACE study (first 160 participants) and from 1,254 subjects provided by 6 global collaborators. Nearly every sample came with metadata listing a de-identified subject ID, COVID-19 status, age in years and sex. Deeply sampled blood TCRbeta repertoires from subjects exposed to, actively infected with, or recovered from COVID-19 were included in the dataset. Where HLA class I and class II types were available, the types were taken from metadata supplied by the sample provider, not from assay-based typing. The prospective study material was composed of cDNA or gDNA derived from T cells, B-cell-depleted T cells, or PBMCs. A freely available public database, intended as a resource for researchers studying the immune response to SARS-CoV-2, is where the repertoires were released. Study-wide findings and limitations: The quantity of clinical and demographic metadata differed by source and by participant and was supplied without curation.

CDR1 is given as MNHNY and CDR2 as SVGAGI, both from the germline V gene (reference sequence). V is clipped by 7 bases and J by 5 bases, and the sequence between their germline boundaries is 14 bases long. The CDR3 starts with the cysteine, ends with the phenylalanine, and has 14 residues. Only the CDR3 DNA stays, 42 bases, in frame from base 1. As to this clone: No antigen is known for it. Per-nucleotide qualities are absent, and no much larger clonotype sits a single base away.

The collaborating institutions used their own protocols to collect whole blood in K2EDTA tubes. Collaborator samples were shipped for TCRbeta analysis as frozen whole blood, isolated PBMCs, or DNA extracted from either sample type. The immunoSEQ Assay, a bias-controlled multiplex PCR, was used to amplify TCRbeta CDR3 regions from genomic DNA. The authors' analysis ran thus. The number of nucleated cells in each sample was estimated by amplification of reference gene primers within the assay. To quantify the absolute abundance of each unique TCRbeta CDR3 rearrangement, sequence reads were collapsed and filtered. For each sample, productive Simpson clonality was calculated as the square root of Simpson's diversity index over productive rearrangements. TCRdb re-hosts the immuneACCESS table, in-frame sequences only. Its copies lack some clones; in the studies checked, an unresolved V gene accounts for under half of them, and the cause for the rest is not known. V, J and clone size were drawn from that table, and D and trimming were deduced from the DNA. The sample table shows roughly 250,000 clones, and approximately 79% are seen once. Clones ranked in the top ten supply 4% to 4.5% of the sample.

This clonotype was obtained from a woman aged 40 to 55 with active or convalescent COVID-19. The sequencing sample was made of peripheral blood. This receptor chain uses TRBV6-6 and TRBJ1-4; confidence is insufficient to name the D gene. Read as DNA, the sequence is TGTGCCAGCACCCCCCGCAACTCGAATGAAAAACTGTTTTTT. It translates as CASTPRNSNEKLFF.